These 28 T cell receptor beta chains originate from one sample sequenced in a study of shared clonotypes between healthy human individuals. Clones were sequenced by immunoSEQ multiplex PCR, and TCRdb holds only the in-frame ones, with some missing. Among about 470,000 clones, about 85% were seen once, and the ten largest hold about 13%. The material sequenced was PBMCs. The source is a woman in her thirties or forties in good health. Some clones in this sample may be carry-over from other donors' samples.

J is TRBJ2-7 and V is TRBV6-1; D remains ambiguous. The CDR3 is 14 amino acids. Deletions cut 6 bases from V and 0 bases from J, with 12 bases between. Germline lookup yields CDR1 MNHNS and CDR2 SASEGT. The CDR3, as DNA: TGTGCCAGCAGCGTCCCGGGCGGCTCCTACGAGCAGTACTTC. Protein product: CASSVPGGSYEQYF.

The CDR3 DNA is TGTGCCAGCAGCGTACGGGCGGACAATGAGCAGTTCTTC. This codes for CASSVRADNEQFF. This rearrangement joins TRBV9 to TRBJ2-1; D not certain. Trimming left V 1 base short and J 5 bases short, with 7 bases between. The CDR3 covers 13 residues. Germline V gene lookup returns CDR1 SGDLS and CDR2 YYNGEE.

In DNA form, the CDR3 reads TGCGCCAGCAGCTTGGAGGGGGCGTCTAGCACAGATACGCAGTATTTT. It encodes CASSLEGASSTDTQYF. The rearrangement uses TRBV5-1 and TRBJ2-3, with 7 bases fitting TRBD1. Trimming took 0 bases from V and 0 from J; bases not matched to a gene: 4. This CDR3 comprises 16 residues. CDR1 is SGHRS, CDR2 YFSETQ, per germline. The full variable domain, completed using reference TRBV5-1 and TRBJ2-3, is KAGVTQTPRYLIKTRGQQVTLSCSPISGHRSVSWYQQTPGQGLQFLFEYFSETQRNKGNFPGRFSGRQFSNSRSEMNVSTLELGDSALYLCASSLEGASSTDTQYFGPGTRLTVL.

The gene calls are TRBV2 and TRBJ2-5, with no clear D. The V and J ends lost 3 bases and 5 bases respectively, with 13 bases between them. Germline loops: CDR1 SNHLY, CDR2 FYNNEI. The CDR3 sequence is 14 residues long. The CDR3 spells CASSDSQEGETQYF. The DNA of the CDR3 is TGTGCCAGCAGTGATTCCCAGGAAGGGGAGACCCAGTACTTC.

V is TRBV5-4 and J is TRBJ2-7; TRBD1 matches at 8 bases. The germline gives CDR1 SGHNT, CDR2 YYREEE (reference sequence). Trimming at V came to 0 bases and at J to 4 bases, leaving 6 bases not matched to a gene. The CDR3 is made up of 15 amino acids. CDR3 DNA sequence: TGTGCCAGCAGCTTGGGGCAGGGGGCTTATTACGAGCAGTACTTC. Encoded protein: CASSLGQGAYYEQYF.

The chain employs TRBV14 and TRBJ2-5, with 9 bases lining up with TRBD1. V lost 1 base, J lost 11 bases, and 5 bases stayed unmatched. Germline CDR1 reads SGHDN; CDR2 reads FVKESK. The CDR3 is 13 amino acids. CDR3 nucleotides: TGTGCCAGCAGCCAAGTGACAGGGGGGGAGCAGTACTTC. This sequence encodes CASSQVTGGEQYF.

J is TRBJ2-7 and V is TRBV6-1; TRBD1 matches 10 bases. The V and J ends lost 1 base and 2 bases, in that order; junction bases with no gene match: 5. Germline-derived CDR1 and CDR2 are MNHNS and SASEGT. The CDR3 totals 16 residues. The CDR3 region is CASSEGWGTGAYEQYF. The DNA of the CDR3 is TGTGCCAGCAGTGAAGGTTGGGGGACAGGGGCCTACGAGCAGTACTTC.

This clone came up once. The V call is TRBV4-1, the J call TRBJ2-1, with a tentative D call TRBD2 (5 bases). This CDR3 comprises 14 residues. With 2 bases removed from V and 8 bases from J, the gap between germline ends came to 13 bases. Germline CDR1 reads MGHRA; CDR2 reads YSYEKL. The CDR3 DNA sequence: TGCGCCAGCAGCCAACGAGAAGGGAGCCATGAGCAGTTCTTC. Amino acid sequence: CASSQREGSHEQFF.

The V gene is TRBV7-9, the J gene TRBJ2-7, with 12 bases matching TRBD2. Germline V gene data show CDR1 as SEHNR and CDR2 as FQNEAQ (reference sequence). The CDR3 is made up of 15 amino acids. The ends lost 4 bases at V and 0 bases at J; junction bases unmatched: 1. In nucleotides, the CDR3 is TGTGCCAGCAGCTCTAGCGGGAGGGCCTCCTACGAGCAGTACTTC. Translation gives CASSSSGRASYEQYF.

The rearrangement joins TRBV7-5 to TRBJ2-7; the table names TRBD2, a call not compared with the DNA. TRBV7-5 is noted as a pseudogene. The length of the CDR3 is 14 residues. The CDR3 DNA sequence: TGTGCCAGAAGTCCAGCGGGAGGAACCTACGAGCAGTACTTC. Its protein product is CARSPAGGTYEQYF.

Note on this clone: At one end the junction does not follow the germline gene, possibly because of a read error. The chain links TRBV7-7 to TRBJ2-1, with TRBD1 as a possible D gene (5 bases). The CDR3 totals 14 residues. The germline gives CDR1 SSHAT, CDR2 FNYEAQ (reference sequence). The CDR3 here is CASSLVGVRNEQFF. The CDR3 DNA reads as TGTGCTAGCAGCTTAGTAGGGGTCCGAAATGAGCAGTTCTTC.

This clone appeared once. V usage is TRBV6-1 and J usage is TRBJ2-3; 8 nucleotides align to TRBD1. Germline CDR1 reads MNHNS; CDR2 reads SASEGT. The length of the CDR3 is 15 residues. V gave up 7 bases and J gave up 1 base; unmatched junction bases: 7. In DNA, the CDR3 is TGTGCCAGCACGAGACAGGACAGGGGCACAGATACGCAGTATTTT. Protein: CASTRQDRGTDTQYF.

This rearrangement joins TRBV5-1 to TRBJ2-1, with TRBD2 identical over 10 bases. V gave up 1 base and J gave up 3 bases; unmatched junction bases: 1. The CDR3 runs 15 residues. Germline CDR1 reads SGHRS; CDR2 reads YFSETQ. The CDR3 DNA sequence: TGCGCCAGCAGCTTGACTAGCGGGGACTACAATGAGCAGTTCTTC. Protein: CASSLTSGDYNEQFF.

The chain employs TRBV7-9 and TRBJ2-1; 9 bases match TRBD2. Germline trimming cut 6 bases from V and 5 bases from J; bases unmatched to any gene: 11. CDR3 length: 16 amino acids. Germline CDR1 and CDR2: SEHNR and FQNEAQ (reference sequence). The CDR3 sequence: CASRSGLAGNNNEQFF. CDR3 DNA: TGTGCCAGCAGGAGCGGTCTAGCGGGAAACAACAATGAGCAGTTCTTC.

The genes are TRBV27 and TRBJ2-2, with D possibly TRBD2 on 6 matching bases. Looked up from germline, CDR1 is MNHEY and CDR2 is SMNVEV (reference sequence). CDR3 length: 16 residues. Trimming left V 3 bases short and J 7 bases short, with 18 bases between. The CDR3 protein is CASSFATSRPVGELFF. In DNA, the CDR3 is TGTGCCAGCAGTTTTGCCACTAGCCGCCCGGTCGGGGAGCTGTTTTTT.

V and J are TRBV7-6 and TRBJ2-1, with no clear D. Germline CDR1 SGHVS, CDR2 FNYEAQ. V was cut by 5 bases and J by 6 bases, with 8 bases left in between. The CDR3 is made up of 12 amino acids. CDR3 loop: CASSPARNEQFF. For the CDR3, the DNA is TGTGCCAGCAGCCCAGCGCGCAATGAGCAGTTCTTC.

This clone was seen more than once but under ten times. The chain combines TRBV30 with TRBJ1-1; D gene ambiguous. CDR3 length: 11 residues. Germline-derived CDR1 and CDR2 are GTSNPN and SVGIG (reference sequence). Trimming shortened V by 0 bases and J by 10 bases, and 9 bases separated the two germline ends. As DNA, the CDR3 is TGTGCCTGGAGTGTAAGGTTTGGAGCTTTCTTT. Encoded protein: CAWSVRFGAFF.

Here the CDR3 reads CASSGGTSINTIYF. In DNA form, the CDR3 reads TGTGCCAGCAGTGGGGGGACATCGATAAACACCATATATTTT. V is TRBV6-1 and J is TRBJ1-3; weak D call: TRBD1 (6 bases). V lost 4 bases, J lost 6 bases, and 13 bases lay in between. This CDR3 spans 14 amino acids. CDR1 MNHNS and CDR2 SASEGT come from the germline V gene.

This clone was seen more than once but under ten times. This chain connects TRBV6-4 to TRBJ2-7; D is perhaps TRBD1 (6 bases). CDR1 is MRHNA and CDR2 is SNTAGT in the germline V gene. The V and J ends lost 6 bases and 5 bases respectively, with 14 bases between them. CDR3 length equals 13 residues. CDR3: CASSFPGVHEQYF. The CDR3 nucleotides read TGTGCCAGCAGCTTTCCAGGGGTCCACGAGCAGTACTTC.

This sequence joins TRBV4-2 and TRBJ2-3; TRBD2 agrees at 8 bases. Trimming removed 1 base from V and 5 bases from J; junction bases left unmatched: 8. The CDR3 spans 16 residues. In germline, CDR1 is LGHNA, CDR2 YNFKEQ. CDR3 residues: CASSQVLGTSGDTQYF. The CDR3 nucleotides are TGTGCCAGCAGCCAAGTCTTGGGGACTAGTGGAGATACGCAGTATTTT.

The chain combines TRBV7-2 with TRBJ1-4; no clear D gene. Trimming left V 0 bases short and J 2 bases short, with 4 bases between. The CDR3 runs to 14 residues. From germline, CDR1 is SGHTA and CDR2 FQGNSA. The DNA for the CDR3 is TGTGCCAGCAGCTTAGCAGGGACTAATGAAAAACTGTTTTTT. Protein sequence: CASSLAGTNEKLFF. Full variable domain (missing parts from reference TRBV7-2 and TRBJ1-4): GAGVSQSPSNKVTEKGKDVELRCDPISGHTALYWYRQSLGQGLEFLIYFQGNSAPDKSGLPSDRFSAERTGGSVSTLTIQRTQQEDSAVYLCASSLAGTNEKLFFGSGTQLSVL.

This chain joins TRBV7-2 and TRBJ2-1; no clear D. The CDR3 consists of 12 residues. CDR1 and CDR2 (germline): SGHTA, FQGNSA. Between the trimmed V and J ends, which lost 4 bases and 10 bases, there was a span of 11 bases. The CDR3: CASSSYSHEQFF. The DNA for the CDR3 is TGTGCCAGCAGCTCTTATAGCCACGAGCAGTTCTTC.

The chain couples TRBV4-2 to TRBJ1-4; D not resolved. CDR3 length: 15 amino acids. Looked up from germline, CDR1 is LGHNA and CDR2 is YNFKEQ. Deletions cut 1 base from V and 7 bases from J, with 13 bases between. The DNA for the CDR3 is TGTGCCAGCAGCCAAGTGGCTGGGGTGGGTGAAAAACTGTTTTTT. It codes for CASSQVAGVGEKLFF.

This clone was found a few times. This rearrangement joins TRBV18 to TRBJ1-2; D is ambiguous. The germline CDR1 and CDR2 sequences are KGHSH and LQKENI. CDR3 length: 13 amino acids. V was pared by 3 bases and J by 8 bases, with 13 bases between. The CDR3 loop reads CASSPPSARGYTF. The CDR3 DNA is TGTGCCAGCTCACCCCCATCGGCAAGGGGCTACACCTTC.

V and J are TRBV18 and TRBJ2-7; TRBD1 agrees at 8 bases. Germline V gives CDR1 KGHSH, CDR2 LQKENI. J gave up 5 bases and V 3 bases, and 6 bases lay outside the gene matches. This CDR3 region has 14 residues. The CDR3 loop reads CASSPWTGTNEQYF. DNA for the CDR3: TGTGCCAGCTCACCGTGGACAGGGACCAACGAGCAGTACTTC.

The chain uses TRBV6-5 and TRBJ2-1; D call uncertain. Trimming took off 5 bases at V and 4 bases at J, with 9 bases between the two ends. Germline CDR1 MNHEY, CDR2 SVGAGI. The CDR3 extends over 13 amino acids. The CDR3 sequence: CASSPRPYNEQFF. Here the CDR3 DNA reads TGTGCCAGCAGTCCCAGACCATACAATGAGCAGTTCTTC.

The chain is built from TRBV5-4 and TRBJ2-1; D not resolved. V was shortened by 4 bases and J by 2 bases, with 13 bases between the two germline ends. This CDR3 contains 15 residues. From germline, CDR1 is SGHNT and CDR2 YYREEE (reference sequence). Written as DNA, the CDR3 is TGTGCCAGCAGCCCGAGGTCCGTGGCCTACAATGAGCAGTTCTTC. It specifies CASSPRSVAYNEQFF.

The chain joins TRBV7-3 to TRBJ2-1; 8 nucleotides align to TRBD2. In germline, CDR1 is SGHTA, CDR2 FQGTGA. This CDR3 comprises 17 residues. Losses at the gene ends were 5 bases for V and 5 bases for J; bases not matched to a gene: 14. CDR3 DNA: TGTGCCAGCAGCCACAGCCTCGTAGCGGGAAGGAACAATGAGCAGTTCTTC. It codes for CASSHSLVAGRNNEQFF.